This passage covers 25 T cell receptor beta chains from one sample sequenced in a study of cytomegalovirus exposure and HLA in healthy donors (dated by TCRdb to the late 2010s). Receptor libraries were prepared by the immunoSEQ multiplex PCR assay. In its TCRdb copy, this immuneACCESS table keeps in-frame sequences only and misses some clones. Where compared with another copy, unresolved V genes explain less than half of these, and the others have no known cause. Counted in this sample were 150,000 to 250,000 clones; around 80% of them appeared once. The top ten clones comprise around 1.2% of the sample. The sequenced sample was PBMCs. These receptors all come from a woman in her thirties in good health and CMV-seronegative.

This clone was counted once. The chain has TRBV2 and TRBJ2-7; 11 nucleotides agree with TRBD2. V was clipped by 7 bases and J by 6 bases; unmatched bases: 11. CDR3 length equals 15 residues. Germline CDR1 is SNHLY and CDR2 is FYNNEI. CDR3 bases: TGTGCCAGCAACCCCTGGCTAGCGGGAGGTACCGAGCAGTACTTC. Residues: CASNPWLAGGTEQYF. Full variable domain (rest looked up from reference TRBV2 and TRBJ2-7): EPEVTQTPSHQVTQMGQEVILRCVPISNHLYFYWYRQILGQKVEFLVSFYNNEISEKSEIFDDQFSVERPDGSNFTLKIRSTKLEDSAMYFCASNPWLAGGTEQYFGPGTRLTVT.

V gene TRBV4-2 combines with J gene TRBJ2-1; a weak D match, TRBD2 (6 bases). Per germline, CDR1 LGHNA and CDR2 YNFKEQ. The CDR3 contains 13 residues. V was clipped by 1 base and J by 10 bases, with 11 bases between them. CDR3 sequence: CASSQGRLVEQFF. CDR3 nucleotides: TGTGCCAGCAGCCAAGGTCGACTAGTAGAGCAGTTCTTC.

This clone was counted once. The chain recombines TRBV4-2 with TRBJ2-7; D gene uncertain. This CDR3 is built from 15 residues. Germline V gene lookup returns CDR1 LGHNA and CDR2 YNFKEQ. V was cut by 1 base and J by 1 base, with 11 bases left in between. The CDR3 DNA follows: TGTGCCAGCAGCCAAGGCGACTCGCGATCCTACGAGCAGTACTTC. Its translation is CASSQGDSRSYEQYF.

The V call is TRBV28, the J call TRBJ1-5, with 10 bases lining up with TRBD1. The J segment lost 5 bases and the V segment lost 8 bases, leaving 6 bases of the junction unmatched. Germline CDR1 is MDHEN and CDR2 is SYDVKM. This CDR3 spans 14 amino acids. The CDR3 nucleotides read TGTGCCAGCGGCCGACAGGGGGCGGATCAGCCCCAGCATTTT. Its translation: CASGRQGADQPQHF.

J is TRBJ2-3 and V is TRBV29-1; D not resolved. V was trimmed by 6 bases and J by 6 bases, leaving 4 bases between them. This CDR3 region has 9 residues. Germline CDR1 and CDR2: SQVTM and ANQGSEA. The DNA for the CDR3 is TGCAGCGTCGGGGATACGCAGTATTTT. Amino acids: CSVGDTQYF.

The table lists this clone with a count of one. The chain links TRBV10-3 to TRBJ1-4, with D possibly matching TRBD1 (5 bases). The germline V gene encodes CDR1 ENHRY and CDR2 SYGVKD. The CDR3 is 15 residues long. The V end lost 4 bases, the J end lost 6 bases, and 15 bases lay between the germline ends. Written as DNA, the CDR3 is TGTGCCATCAGTGGGGGGGAAGGGAATTATGAAAAACTGTTTTTT. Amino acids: CAISGGEGNYEKLFF.

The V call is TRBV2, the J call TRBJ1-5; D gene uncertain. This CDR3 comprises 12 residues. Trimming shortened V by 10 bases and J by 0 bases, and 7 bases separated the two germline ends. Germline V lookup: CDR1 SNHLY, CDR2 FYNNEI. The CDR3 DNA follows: TGTGCCACCGGAGATAGCAATCAGCCCCAGCATTTT. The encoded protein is CATGDSNQPQHF.

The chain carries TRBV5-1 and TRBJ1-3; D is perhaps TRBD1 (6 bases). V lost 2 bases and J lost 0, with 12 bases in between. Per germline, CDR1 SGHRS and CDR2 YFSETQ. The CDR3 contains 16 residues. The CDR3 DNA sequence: TGCGCCAGCAGCTTAACAGGGTTCTTCTCTGGAAACACCATATATTTT. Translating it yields CASSLTGFFSGNTIYF.

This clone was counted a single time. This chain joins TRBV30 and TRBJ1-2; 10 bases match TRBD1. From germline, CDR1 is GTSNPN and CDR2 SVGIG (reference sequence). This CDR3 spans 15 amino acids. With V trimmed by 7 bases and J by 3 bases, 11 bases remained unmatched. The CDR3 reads CASYIPGQGYYGYTF. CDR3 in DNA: TGTGCCTCTTACATACCGGGACAGGGGTACTATGGCTACACCTTC.

CDR3 in DNA: TGTGCCTGGAGGGGACTAGCGGGTAATGAGCAGTTCTTC. It is translated as CAWRGLAGNEQFF. This chain uses TRBV30 with TRBJ2-1; TRBD2 agrees at 12 bases. CDR1 is GTSNPN and CDR2 is SVGIG in the germline V gene (reference sequence). This CDR3 has 13 residues. V gave up 3 bases and J gave up 7 bases; unmatched junction bases: 1. Full variable domain (remainder filled in from reference TRBV30 and TRBJ2-1): SQTIHQWPATLVQPVGSPLSLECTVEGTSNPNLYWYRQAAGRGLQLLFYSVGIGQISSEVPQNLSASRPQDRQFILSSKKLLLSDSGFYLCAWRGLAGNEQFFGPGTRLTVL.

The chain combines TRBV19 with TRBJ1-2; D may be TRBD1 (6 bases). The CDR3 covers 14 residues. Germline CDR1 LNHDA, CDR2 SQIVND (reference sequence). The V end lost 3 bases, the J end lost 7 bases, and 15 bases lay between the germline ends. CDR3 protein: CASSIGTGPFGYTF. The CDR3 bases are TGTGCCAGTAGTATCGGAACAGGGCCATTTGGCTACACCTTC.

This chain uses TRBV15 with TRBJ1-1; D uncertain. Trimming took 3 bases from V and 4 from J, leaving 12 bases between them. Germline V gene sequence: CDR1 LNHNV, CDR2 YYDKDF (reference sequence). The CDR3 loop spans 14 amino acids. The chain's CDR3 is CATSRGGIGTEAFF. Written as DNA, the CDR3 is TGTGCCACCAGCAGGGGAGGGATTGGCACTGAAGCTTTCTTT.

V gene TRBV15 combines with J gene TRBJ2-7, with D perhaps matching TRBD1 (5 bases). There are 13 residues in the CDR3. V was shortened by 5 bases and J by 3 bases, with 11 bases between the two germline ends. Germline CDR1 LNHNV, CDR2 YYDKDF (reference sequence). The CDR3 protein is CATSPSRGYEQYF. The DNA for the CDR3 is TGTGCCACCAGCCCCTCTAGGGGCTACGAGCAGTACTTC.

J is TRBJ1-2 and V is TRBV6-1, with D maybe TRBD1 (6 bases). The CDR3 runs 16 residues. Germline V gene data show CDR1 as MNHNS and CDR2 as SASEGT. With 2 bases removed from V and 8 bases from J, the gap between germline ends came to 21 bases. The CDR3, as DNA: TGTGCCAGCAGTGAACTGGGTCTCCGAACAGGGCTCGGCTACACCTTC. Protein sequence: CASSELGLRTGLGYTF.

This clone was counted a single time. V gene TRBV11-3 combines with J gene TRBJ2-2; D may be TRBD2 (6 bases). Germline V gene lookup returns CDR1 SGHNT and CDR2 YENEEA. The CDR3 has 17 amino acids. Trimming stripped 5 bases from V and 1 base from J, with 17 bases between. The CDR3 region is CASSPHTTGLNTGELFF. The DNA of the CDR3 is TGTGCCAGCAGCCCTCACACCACGGGACTGAACACCGGGGAGCTGTTTTTT.

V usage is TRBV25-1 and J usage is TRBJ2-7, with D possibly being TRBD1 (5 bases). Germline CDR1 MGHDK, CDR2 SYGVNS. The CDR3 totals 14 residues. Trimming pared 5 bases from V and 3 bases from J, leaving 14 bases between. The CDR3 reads CASSPTRAHYEQYF. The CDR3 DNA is TGTGCCAGCAGTCCCACCAGGGCTCACTACGAGCAGTACTTC.

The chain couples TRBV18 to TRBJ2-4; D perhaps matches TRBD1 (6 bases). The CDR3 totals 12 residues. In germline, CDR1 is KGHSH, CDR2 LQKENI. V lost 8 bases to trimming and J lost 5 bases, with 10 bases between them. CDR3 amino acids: CASTGHQNIQYF. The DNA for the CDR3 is TGTGCCAGCACGGGACATCAAAACATTCAGTACTTC.

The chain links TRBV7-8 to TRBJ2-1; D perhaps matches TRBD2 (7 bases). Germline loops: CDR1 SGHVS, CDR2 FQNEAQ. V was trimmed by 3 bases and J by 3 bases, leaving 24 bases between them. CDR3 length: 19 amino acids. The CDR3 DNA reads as TGTGCCAGCAGCTTTAGAACCCTCTTTTTCGGGGGGCTCTACAATGAGCAGTTCTTC. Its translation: CASSFRTLFFGGLYNEQFF.

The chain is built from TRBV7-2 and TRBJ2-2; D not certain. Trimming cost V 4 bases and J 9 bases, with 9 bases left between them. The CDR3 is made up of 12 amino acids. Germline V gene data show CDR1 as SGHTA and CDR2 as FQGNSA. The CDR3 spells CASSSYLWELFF. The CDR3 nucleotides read TGTGCCAGCAGCTCCTATCTTTGGGAGCTGTTTTTT.

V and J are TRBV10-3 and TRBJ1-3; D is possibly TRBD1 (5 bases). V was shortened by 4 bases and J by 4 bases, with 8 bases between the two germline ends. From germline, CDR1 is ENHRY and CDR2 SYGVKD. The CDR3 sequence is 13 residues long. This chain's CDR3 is CAISATEGNTIYF. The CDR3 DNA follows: TGTGCCATCAGTGCGACAGAGGGAAACACCATATATTTT.

The CDR3 loop reads CASSLSGRAPDTQYF. As DNA, the CDR3 is TGTGCCAGCAGCCTTAGCGGGAGGGCCCCAGATACGCAGTATTTT. The chain couples TRBV7-2 to TRBJ2-3, with 11 bases fitting TRBD2. V gave up 5 bases and J gave up 4 bases; unmatched junction bases: 5. This CDR3 has 15 amino acids. Germline CDR1 reads SGHTA; CDR2 reads FQGNSA.

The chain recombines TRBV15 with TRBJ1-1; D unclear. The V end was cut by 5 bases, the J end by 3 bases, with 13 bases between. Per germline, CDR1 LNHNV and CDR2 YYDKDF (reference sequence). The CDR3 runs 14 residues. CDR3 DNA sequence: TGTGCCACCAGCGGGCGTTACGAGTACACTGAAGCTTTCTTT. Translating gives CATSGRYEYTEAFF.

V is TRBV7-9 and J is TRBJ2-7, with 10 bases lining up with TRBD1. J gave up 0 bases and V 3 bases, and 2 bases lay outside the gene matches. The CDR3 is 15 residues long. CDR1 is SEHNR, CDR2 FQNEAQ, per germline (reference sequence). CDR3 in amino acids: CASSLGQGSSYEQYF. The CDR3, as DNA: TGTGCCAGCAGCTTGGGACAGGGGTCCTCCTACGAGCAGTACTTC.

CDR3 nucleotides: TGTGCCAGCCTCGGACAGATGAACACTGAAGCTTTCTTT. It yields the protein CASLGQMNTEAFF. The rearrangement links TRBV2 to TRBJ1-1; possible D gene TRBD1, 6 bases. Germline V gene data show CDR1 as SNHLY and CDR2 as FYNNEI. This CDR3 contains 13 residues. The V and J ends lost 8 bases and 0 bases respectively, with 10 bases between them.

Here the CDR3 DNA reads TGTGCCAGCAGGTCCACTGAGCAGGTTGAAGCTTTCTTT. Residues: CASRSTEQVEAFF. The chain has TRBV6-1 and TRBJ1-1; D gene ambiguous. Germline lookup yields CDR1 MNHNS and CDR2 SASEGT. The CDR3 runs to 13 residues. V was trimmed by 6 bases and J by 7 bases, leaving 15 bases between them.